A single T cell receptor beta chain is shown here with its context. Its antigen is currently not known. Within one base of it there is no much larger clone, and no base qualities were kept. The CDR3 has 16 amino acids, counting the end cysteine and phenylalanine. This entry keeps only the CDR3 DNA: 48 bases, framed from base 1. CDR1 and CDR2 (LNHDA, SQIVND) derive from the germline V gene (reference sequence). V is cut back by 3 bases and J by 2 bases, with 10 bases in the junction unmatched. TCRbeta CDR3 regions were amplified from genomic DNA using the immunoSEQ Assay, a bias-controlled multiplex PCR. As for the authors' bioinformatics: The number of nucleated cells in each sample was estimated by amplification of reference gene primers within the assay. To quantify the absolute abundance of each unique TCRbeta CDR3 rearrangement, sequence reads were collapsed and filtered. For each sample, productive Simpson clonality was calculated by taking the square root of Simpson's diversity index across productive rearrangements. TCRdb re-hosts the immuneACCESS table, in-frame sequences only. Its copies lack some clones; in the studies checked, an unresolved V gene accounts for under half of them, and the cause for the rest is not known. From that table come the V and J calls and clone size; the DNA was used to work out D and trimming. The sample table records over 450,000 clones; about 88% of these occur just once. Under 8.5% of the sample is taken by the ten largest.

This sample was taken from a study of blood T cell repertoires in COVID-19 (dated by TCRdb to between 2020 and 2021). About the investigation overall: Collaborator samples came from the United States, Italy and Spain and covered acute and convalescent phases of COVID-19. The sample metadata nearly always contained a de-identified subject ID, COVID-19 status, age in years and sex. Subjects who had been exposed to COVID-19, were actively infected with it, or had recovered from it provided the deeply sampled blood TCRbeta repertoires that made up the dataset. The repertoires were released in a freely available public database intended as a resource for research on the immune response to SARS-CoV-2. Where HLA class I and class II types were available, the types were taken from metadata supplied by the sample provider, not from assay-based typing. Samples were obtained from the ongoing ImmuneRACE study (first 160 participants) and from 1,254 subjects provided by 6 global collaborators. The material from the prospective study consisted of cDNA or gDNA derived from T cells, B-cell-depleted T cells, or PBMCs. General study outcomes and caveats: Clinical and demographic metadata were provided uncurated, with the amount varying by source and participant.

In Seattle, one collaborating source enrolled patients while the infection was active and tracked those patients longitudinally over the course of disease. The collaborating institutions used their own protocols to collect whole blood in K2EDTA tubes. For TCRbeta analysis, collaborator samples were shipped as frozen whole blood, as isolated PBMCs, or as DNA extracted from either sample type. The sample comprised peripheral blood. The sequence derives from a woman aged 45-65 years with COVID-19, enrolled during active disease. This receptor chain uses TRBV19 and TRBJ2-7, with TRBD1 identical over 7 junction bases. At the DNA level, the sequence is TGTGCCAGTAGTATGGGTTGGGACAGAGATACCTACGAGCAGTACTTC. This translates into CASSMGWDRDTYEQYF.